The 27 T cell receptor beta chains listed next were all sequenced from one sample in a study of T-cell reconstitution after alpha-beta-depleted transplantation in children. Unique molecular identifiers were incorporated during preparation of the TCRbeta library. Each CDR3 protein is one row after TCRdb ran MiXCR on the PCR reads. There are about 160,000 distinct CDR3 sequences in the sample; more than 9.5% occur only once, and 13% lies in the top ten. The specimen comprised PBMCs, sampled before TCRalphabeta/CD19-depleted stem cell transplant. The receptors originated from a boy under 10 years old with acute myeloid leukemia, due to receive a stem cell transplant.

In this sample, this clonotype turned up a few times. The J gene is TRBJ1-1, the V gene TRBV20-1; D unclear. The V end lost 3 bases, the J end lost 4 bases, and 9 bases lay between the germline ends. From germline, CDR1 is DFQATT and CDR2 SNEGSKA (reference sequence). This CDR3 spans 12 amino acids. The CDR3 here is CSASPGSTEAFF. The CDR3 DNA follows: TGCAGTGCTAGTCCGGGGAGCACTGAAGCTTTCTTT.

This clonotype was counted many times. V is TRBV28 and J is TRBJ2-5, with D unresolved. The CDR3 consists of 12 residues. Germline values: CDR1 MDHEN, CDR2 SYDVKM. Trimming left V 5 bases short and J 5 bases short, with 9 bases between. The CDR3 is CASSGPRETQYF. The CDR3 DNA reads TGTGCCAGCAGTGGACCCCGGGAGACCCAGTACTTC.

The V and J genes are TRBV4-2 and TRBJ2-1; 12 bases align to TRBD1. V gave up 0 bases and J gave up 7 bases; unmatched junction bases: 4. Germline V gene sequence: CDR1 LGHNA, CDR2 YNFKEQ. The CDR3 contains 16 residues. CDR3 in amino acids: CASSQEGDRGRNEQFF. CDR3 DNA sequence: TGTGCCAGCAGCCAAGAAGGGGACAGGGGGCGAAATGAGCAGTTCTTC.

Ten or more counts support this clonotype. The rearrangement uses TRBV11-1 and TRBJ2-5; 8 bases match TRBD1. V was pared by 2 bases and J by 4 bases, with 6 bases of the junction left unmatched. Germline lookup yields CDR1 SGHAT and CDR2 FQDESV (reference sequence). CDR3 length: 15 residues. CDR3 in amino acids: CASSLSPDRVETQYF. CDR3 DNA: TGTGCCAGCAGCTTATCCCCGGACAGGGTAGAGACCCAGTACTTC.

The rearrangement joins TRBV6-1 to TRBJ2-3, with 8 bases fitting TRBD1. The J call may not be correct, given that the DNA end is closer to TRBJ1-5. Germline CDR1 is MNHNS and CDR2 is SASEGT. CDR3 length equals 14 residues. The CDR3 coding sequence is TGTGCCAGCAGGCAGGGGGCAAGCACAGATACGCAGCATTTT. Translating it yields CASRQGASTDTQHF.

CDR3 in DNA: TGCAGTGCTAGAGACCTGACGGGAATCCACTATGGCTACACCTTC. Encoded protein: CSARDLTGIHYGYTF. The chain carries TRBV20-1 and TRBJ1-2, with D unclear. Germline V lookup: CDR1 DFQATT, CDR2 SNEGSKA (reference sequence). V was pared by 0 bases and J by 3 bases, with 14 bases between. The CDR3 spans 15 residues.

This clonotype was seen at least ten times. This sequence joins TRBV24-1 and TRBJ2-3; D gene uncertain. CDR1 is KGHDR, CDR2 SFDVKD, per germline. Trimming took 4 bases from V and 6 from J, leaving 13 bases between them. The CDR3 totals 14 residues. CDR3 coding DNA: TGTGCCACCAGTGACACAGAACTTTTGGATACGCAGTATTTT. Protein: CATSDTELLDTQYF.

This clonotype has ten or more counts. The chain combines TRBV3-1 with TRBJ1-2, with 9 bases identical to TRBD1. Losses at the gene ends were 5 bases for V and 0 bases for J; bases not matched to a gene: 13. This CDR3 spans 18 amino acids. Germline loops: CDR1 LGHDT, CDR2 YNNKEL (reference sequence). CDR3 protein: CASSMDRGLKLANYGYTF. CDR3 bases: TGTGCCAGCAGCATGGACAGGGGCCTGAAGTTAGCTAACTATGGCTACACCTTC.

This clonotype showed up many times. This chain joins TRBV5-1 and TRBJ2-1, with 10 bases lining up with TRBD2. Germline trimming cut 3 bases from V and 8 bases from J; bases unmatched to any gene: 11. The CDR3 has 16 residues. Germline CDR1 reads SGHRS; CDR2 reads YFSETQ. The CDR3 spells CASSSVAGGQLHEQFF. The CDR3 region has the DNA TGCGCCAGCAGCTCCGTAGCGGGGGGACAACTACATGAGCAGTTCTTC.

There are many counts of this clonotype. V usage is TRBV4-1 and J usage is TRBJ1-4, with D perhaps matching TRBD1 (5 bases). Trimming pared 5 bases from V and 8 bases from J, leaving 21 bases between. Germline CDR1 and CDR2: MGHRA and YSYEKL. The CDR3 runs 16 residues. CDR3 coding DNA: TGCGCCAGCAGCTCTTTACCGGGGACGCCCGGGGAAAAACTGTTTTTT. As protein: CASSSLPGTPGEKLFF.

This clonotype was found a few times. The chain is built from TRBV14 and TRBJ1-4; tentatively, D is TRBD1 (5 bases). The germline V and J ends were trimmed by 1 base and 6 bases, with 12 bases remaining between them. CDR3 size: 15 residues. The germline CDR1 and CDR2 sequences are SGHDN and FVKESK. The CDR3 DNA reads as TGTGCCAGCAGCCAAGTTCGAGGGGTGGATGAAAAACTGTTTTTT. Translated, it gives CASSQVRGVDEKLFF. The whole variable domain, remainder taken from reference TRBV14 and TRBJ1-4, is EAGVTQFPSHSVIEKGQTVTLRCDPISGHDNLYWYRRVMGKEIKFLLHFVKESKQDESGMPNNRFLAERTGGTYSTLKVQPAELEDSGVYFCASSQVRGVDEKLFFGSGTQLSVL.

The chain uses TRBV6-5 and TRBJ1-6, with D perhaps TRBD1 (6 bases). In germline, CDR1 is MNHEY, CDR2 SVGAGI. Trimming shortened V by 4 bases and J by 12 bases, and 13 bases separated the two germline ends. The CDR3 is made up of 13 amino acids. The CDR3 region has the DNA TGTGCCAGCAGTTTCGGGGGGCGAGGACCCCTCCACTTT. Translation gives CASSFGGRGPLHF.

At least ten counts were recorded for this clonotype. The rearrangement links TRBV20-1 to TRBJ1-5; the D is unclear. CDR1 is DFQATT, CDR2 SNEGSKA, per germline (reference sequence). The CDR3 is 13 amino acids. With 6 bases removed from V and 4 bases from J, the gap between germline ends came to 13 bases. The CDR3 loop is CSAKHLANQPQHF. Here the CDR3 DNA reads TGCAGTGCCAAACACCTGGCGAATCAGCCCCAGCATTTT.

The genes are TRBV30 and TRBJ2-1, with D tentatively TRBD1 or TRBD2 (6 bases each). Germline values: CDR1 GTSNPN, CDR2 SVGIG (reference sequence). V was pared by 0 bases and J by 9 bases, with 9 bases between. This CDR3 contains 12 residues. The CDR3 bases are TGTGCCTGGAGTGTGGGGGGCAGTGAGCAGTTCTTC. This sequence encodes CAWSVGGSEQFF.

This clonotype appeared many times. J is TRBJ2-3 and V is TRBV6-5; 7 bases are a match to TRBD2. The CDR3 sequence is 12 residues long. V lost 6 bases, J lost 6 bases, and 3 bases stayed unmatched. CDR1 is MNHEY and CDR2 is SVGAGI in the germline V gene. Here the CDR3 DNA reads TGTGCCAGCAGGCGGGAGCCCGATACGCAGTATTTT. Protein sequence: CASRREPDTQYF.

The sample holds many counts of this clonotype. The gene calls are TRBV6-5 and TRBJ1-2; weak D call: TRBD1 (6 bases). CDR1 MNHEY and CDR2 SVGAGI come from the germline V gene. V was pared by 0 bases and J by 4 bases, with 12 bases between. This CDR3 comprises 15 residues. CDR3 sequence reads: CASSYSRQGIYGYTF. CDR3 nucleotide sequence: TGTGCCAGCAGTTACTCCCGCCAGGGGATCTATGGCTACACCTTC.

Concerning this clonotype: A much larger clone lies a single base off, so this may be a read error. V is TRBV28 and J is TRBJ2-2, with D tentatively TRBD1 or TRBD2 (6 bases each). V lost 7 bases and J lost 11, with 17 bases in between. This CDR3 has 13 residues. The germline CDR1 and CDR2 sequences are MDHEN and SYDVKM. The CDR3 spells CASTLGGSSELFF. The CDR3 DNA reads TGTGCCAGCACCCTAGGGGGGAGCAGCGAGCTGTTTTTT.

This clonotype was detected many times. The gene calls are TRBV6-2 or TRBV6-3 and TRBJ2-5; D remains ambiguous. The germline V gene has CDR1 MNHEY and CDR2 SVGEGT. This CDR3 has 14 residues. V was cut by 4 bases and J by 3 bases, with 12 bases left in between. CDR3 coding DNA: TGTGCCAGCAGTTCATCCTGGGGTAAAGAGACCCAGTACTTC. Translating it yields CASSSSWGKETQYF.

This clonotype was counted many times. The J gene is TRBJ2-3, the V gene TRBV5-1; 8 bases map to TRBD2. V shed 0 bases, J shed 8 bases, and the junction held 5 bases outside the gene matches. Germline CDR1 SGHRS, CDR2 YFSETQ. This CDR3 has 14 amino acids. CDR3 bases: TGCGCCAGCAGCTTGGGTTTAGCGGGAACTACGCAGTATTTT. As protein: CASSLGLAGTTQYF.

This clonotype was recorded at least ten times. This chain uses TRBV18 with TRBJ2-5, with 8 nucleotides matching TRBD2. Germline V gene sequence: CDR1 KGHSH, CDR2 LQKENI. CDR3 size: 15 residues. V was pared by 0 bases and J by 7 bases, with 7 bases of the junction left unmatched. The CDR3 sequence is CASSPPSGAQTTQYF. The CDR3 region has the DNA TGTGCCAGCTCACCACCTAGCGGGGCCCAAACGACCCAGTACTTC.

Many counts were recorded for this clonotype. The rearrangement uses TRBV28 and TRBJ1-4; D perhaps matches TRBD1 (6 bases). V lost 6 bases and J lost 8, with 16 bases in between. The CDR3 has 14 amino acids. Germline-derived CDR1 and CDR2 are MDHEN and SYDVKM. The CDR3 protein is CASRYRAAGEKLFF. The CDR3 nucleotides read TGTGCCAGCAGATACAGGGCCGCGGGGGAAAAACTGTTTTTT. Variable domain in full (rest from reference TRBV28 and TRBJ1-4): DVKVTQSSRYLVKRTGEKVFLECVQDMDHENMFWYRQDPGLGLRLIYFSYDVKMKEKGDIPEGYSVSREKKERFSLILESASTNQTSMYLCASRYRAAGEKLFFGSGTQLSVL.

This chain links TRBV10-2 with TRBJ1-2, with D possibly TRBD1 on 5 matching bases. This CDR3 has 15 amino acids. Trimming shortened V by 6 bases and J by 4 bases, and 18 bases separated the two germline ends. Germline lookup yields CDR1 WSHSY and CDR2 SAAADI. CDR3 DNA: TGCGCCAGCAGCCTTACAGCGGGGACGCCCTATGGCTACACCTTC. Translation: CASSLTAGTPYGYTF.

This clonotype has a handful of counts. This chain joins TRBV18 and TRBJ2-1; no clear D gene. With 3 bases removed from V and 0 bases from J, the gap between germline ends came to 9 bases. CDR3 length: 15 residues. In germline, CDR1 is KGHSH, CDR2 LQKENI. The CDR3 loop reads CASSPLPSSYNEQFF. As DNA, the CDR3 is TGTGCCAGCTCACCCCTCCCCAGCTCCTACAATGAGCAGTTCTTC.

Details on this clonotype: This sequence may be a read error, since a much larger clone differs from it by one base. CDR3 DNA: TGTGCCAGCAGTTTAGTGGGGGGGGCGACAGGAGGGACTGAAGCTTTCTTT. Amino acid sequence: CASSLVGGATGGTEAFF. The chain links TRBV28 to TRBJ1-1, with a tentative D call TRBD1 (6 bases). CDR1 is MDHEN and CDR2 is SYDVKM in the germline V gene. V gave up 2 bases and J gave up 5 bases, with 21 bases separating them. CDR3 length equals 17 residues.

This clonotype was counted many times. The chain uses TRBV28 and TRBJ1-2; no firm D call. Germline CDR1 reads MDHEN; CDR2 reads SYDVKM. This CDR3 comprises 14 residues. V lost 7 bases and J 5 bases, leaving 17 bases between the germline ends. CDR3 coding DNA: TGTGCCAGCAATGTACACGACAAATCTTATGGCTACACCTTC. Translation: CASNVHDKSYGYTF.

In this sample, this clonotype turned up many times. The V and J genes are TRBV27 and TRBJ1-6, with 8 bases that match TRBD1. After removal of 3 bases from V and 7 bases from J, the junction contained 11 bases not matched to a gene. Germline CDR1 MNHEY, CDR2 SMNVEV (reference sequence). The CDR3 totals 17 residues. The CDR3 is CASSFLYLDRENSPLHF. The CDR3, as DNA: TGTGCCAGCAGTTTCCTTTACCTGGACAGGGAGAATTCACCCCTCCACTTT.

This clonotype has ten or more counts. This chain links TRBV24-1 with TRBJ2-1, with D possibly TRBD2 on 6 matching bases. Per germline, CDR1 KGHDR and CDR2 SFDVKD. The CDR3 has 16 amino acids. V dropped 4 bases and J dropped 6 bases, with 18 bases sitting between them. The DNA for the CDR3 is TGTGCCACCAGTGACCCCCGGAGGGCCTCGGTCAATGAGCAGTTCTTC. It encodes CATSDPRRASVNEQFF.